Listed below are T cell receptor beta chains from one sample, sequenced in a study of T cell responses to AZD1222 COVID-19 vaccine. The data were produced by immunoSEQ multiplex PCR, yet TCRdb's version contains in-frame clones alone and is incomplete. The sample shows about 120,000 clones, 80% to 90% of them seen only once. The specimen comprised peripheral blood, sampled on day 0 of AZD1222 vaccination. All receptors derive from an adult in good health. CDR3s include the opening cysteine and the closing phenylalanine or tryptophan.

v_gene	j_gene	CDR3aa
TRBV30	TRBJ2-7	CAWSVRRWEKAAGEQYF
TRBV5-1	TRBJ1-5	CASSLDGGSNQPQHF
TRBV6-5	TRBJ1-1	CASSYSSTNTEAFF
TRBV29-1	TRBJ2-1	CSVDSPGAGSYNEQFF
TRBV5-1	TRBJ1-6	CASSLRTGGNSPLHF
TRBV19	TRBJ2-5	CASSLGGTGGETQYF
TRBV7-8	TRBJ2-2	CASSSVNTGELFF
TRBV20-1	TRBJ2-7	CSARVRYEQYF
TRBV7-8	TRBJ2-1	CASSPTYSYNEQFF
TRBV19	TRBJ2-1	CASSIIPGQGAHEQFF
TRBV28	TRBJ2-1	CASSLKPSGSSREQFF
TRBV3-1/TRBV3-2	TRBJ1-4	CASSSRGGQEKLFF
TRBV5-1	TRBJ2-1	CASTPGQGSYNEQFF
TRBV19	TRBJ2-3	CASTWGHGDTQYF
TRBV6-2/TRBV6-3	TRBJ2-2	CASSPKQGGIRSGELFF
TRBV7-9	TRBJ2-7	CASSFSGAGGEGEQYF
TRBV25-1	TRBJ2-7	CASSEVGGGYEQYF
TRBV28	TRBJ1-1	CASSSFDRGSGTEAFF
TRBV9	TRBJ1-2	CASSYGQSNTYGYTF
TRBV9	TRBJ1-1	CASSVALGGTEAFF
TRBV28	TRBJ1-1	CASRAGGQRGTEAFF
TRBV6-5	TRBJ1-4	CASRGDRTVEKLFF
TRBV29-1	TRBJ2-2	CSVDSGSTGELFF
TRBV7-6	TRBJ2-5	CASSPLAGGPQETQYF
TRBV28	TRBJ1-2	CASRTTGPAGGTF
TRBV16	TRBJ1-3	CASSQSPTSGNTIYF
TRBV6-5	TRBJ1-5	CASTSEGSNQPQHF
TRBV29-1	TRBJ2-3	CSARGRVGSDTQYF
TRBV28	TRBJ2-7	CASSPTGTRPREQYF
TRBV5-1	TRBJ1-6	CASSERGQSPLHF
TRBV5-4	TRBJ1-2	CASSLSGYEYGYTF
TRBV3-1/TRBV3-2	TRBJ1-3	CASSGQGTRNTIYF
TRBV6-5	TRBJ2-1	CATTLAPSSYNEQFF
TRBV5-6	TRBJ1-6	CASSLVKPPLHF
TRBV25-1	TRBJ1-3	CASSMGYSGNTIYF
TRBV19	TRBJ1-5	CASSLPVLDRVRDQPQHF
TRBV11-2	TRBJ2-7	CASSPTQRAYEQYF
TRBV6-5	TRBJ1-5	CASRKAQEYNQPQHF
TRBV9	TRBJ2-5	CASSPRQGFPQETQYF
TRBV27	TRBJ1-5	CASSSKNNQPQHF
TRBV20-1	TRBJ2-1	CSARHGDEQFF
TRBV24-1	TRBJ2-3	CATSDLGEREGTDTQYF
TRBV24-1	TRBJ2-3	CATKDRGRDTQYF
TRBV18	TRBJ1-5	CASSPMAGSLGQPQHF
TRBV4-2	TRBJ2-7	CASSSLAGRYEQYF
TRBV21-1	TRBJ1-6	CASTQSPLPALHF
TRBV2	TRBJ1-6	CASSERLPGQGNSPLHF
TRBV30	TRBJ2-1	CAWSLTRNEQFF
TRBV7-8	TRBJ1-5	CASSLGGGLGQPQHF
TRBV7-2	TRBJ1-1	CASSLYGANTEAFF
TRBV9	TRBJ1-1	CASRGTGGDTEAFF